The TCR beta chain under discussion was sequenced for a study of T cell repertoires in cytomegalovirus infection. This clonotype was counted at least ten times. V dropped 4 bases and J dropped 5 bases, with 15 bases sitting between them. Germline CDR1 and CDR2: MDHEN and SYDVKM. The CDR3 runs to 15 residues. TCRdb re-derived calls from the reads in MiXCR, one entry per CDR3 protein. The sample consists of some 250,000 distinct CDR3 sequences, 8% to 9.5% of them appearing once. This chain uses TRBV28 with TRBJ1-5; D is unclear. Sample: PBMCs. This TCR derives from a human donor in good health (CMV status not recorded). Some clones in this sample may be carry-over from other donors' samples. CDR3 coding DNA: TGTGCCAGCAGTTCCATCTCCCCGGGAGATCAGCCCCAGCATTTT. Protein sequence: CASSSISPGDQPQHF.